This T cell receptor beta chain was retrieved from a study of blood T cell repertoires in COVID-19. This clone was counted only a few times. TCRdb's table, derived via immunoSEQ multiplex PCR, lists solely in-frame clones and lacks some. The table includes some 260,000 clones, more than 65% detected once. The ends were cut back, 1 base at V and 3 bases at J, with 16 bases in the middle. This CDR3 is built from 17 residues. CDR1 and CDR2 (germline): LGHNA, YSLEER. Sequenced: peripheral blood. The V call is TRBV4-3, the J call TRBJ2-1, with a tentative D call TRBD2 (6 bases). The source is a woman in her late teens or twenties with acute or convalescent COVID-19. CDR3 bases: TGCGCCAGCAGCCAAGCGGCTACCGGGACTTACTACAATGAGCAGTTCTTC. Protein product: CASSQAATGTYYNEQFF.